This record concerns one TCR beta chain sequence. Its matching antigen is unknown. This sample is part of a study of cytomegalovirus exposure and HLA in healthy donors. The wider study: The same platform used for the 666 first-cohort repertoires was also used for the 120 or so validation repertoires, as a later analysis reported.

Per the germline V gene, CDR1 is SGHNT and CDR2 is YENEEA. V trimming: 4 bases; J trimming: 4 bases; junction bases outside the gene matches: 13. This CDR3 spans 17 amino acids. The method was immunoSEQ multiplex PCR; TCRdb's version includes in-frame clones alone and lacks a portion of them. The table includes about 240,000 clones, about 86% detected once. Study-wide findings and caveats: The investigators catalogued 180 or so TCR beta chains as cytomegalovirus-associated. Through in vitro validation, three CMV-associated chains were shown to be specific for CMV antigens.

The sample comprised PBMCs. The chain combines TRBV11-3 with TRBJ2-4, with 7 bases identical to TRBD1. The sequence derives from a woman in her 30s in good health and CMV-seropositive. CDR3 amino acids: CASSSQGTANRKNIQYF. Written as DNA, the CDR3 is TGTGCCAGCAGCTCCCAAGGGACAGCTAACCGAAAAAACATTCAGTACTTC. The full variable domain, with the rest looked up from reference TRBV11-3 and TRBJ2-4, is EAGVVQSPRYKIIEKKQPVAFWCNPISGHNTLYWYLQNLGQGPELLIRYENEEAVDDSQLPKDRFSAERLKGVDSTLKIQPAELGDSAVYLCASSSQGTANRKNIQYFGAGTRLSVL.